This T cell receptor beta chain emerged from a study of cytomegalovirus exposure and HLA in healthy donors. The PCR employed 60 Vbeta primers together with 13 Jbeta primers. Assay used: immunoSEQ multiplex PCR; TCRdb lists only in-frame clones, some missing. The sample records roughly 180,000 clones, 75% to 85% being singletons. The V end was cut by 5 bases, the J end by 4 bases, with 17 bases between. The CDR3 has 15 residues. Germline lookup yields CDR1 SNHLY and CDR2 FYNNEI. The receptor's source is a girl aged 2-10 years in good health and CMV-seropositive. Sequenced material: PBMCs. This chain joins TRBV2 and TRBJ1-2; D is ambiguous. The CDR3 loop reads CASSLDVPLVYGYTF. In DNA form, the CDR3 reads TGTGCCAGCAGTCTAGACGTCCCCCTGGTCTATGGCTACACCTTC.